The rows below give T cell receptor beta chains drawn from one sample of a study of cytomegalovirus exposure and HLA in healthy donors. The method was immunoSEQ multiplex PCR; TCRdb's version includes in-frame clones alone and lacks a portion of them. The sample contains approximately 81,000 clones, 85% to 95% of which appear only once. The sample consisted of PBMCs. The receptor source for this set is a young man in good health and CMV-seronegative. Each CDR3 is given with its conserved first and last residue. D genes are given only for firm matches. Where a row states a size, it is once, few, many or the class of an expanded clone; other rows omit it.

J gene | D gene | clone size | V gene | CDR3 protein | CDR3 DNA
TRBJ1-1 | . | . | TRBV18 | CASSPTSGRGLTEAFF | TGTGCCAGCTCACCGACCTCCGGTCGGGGGTTGACTGAAGCTTTCTTT
TRBJ1-3 | . | . | TRBV29-1 | CSVRTNSGNTIYF | TGCAGCGTTAGGACTAACTCTGGAAACACCATATATTTT
TRBJ2-7 | TRBD1 | . | TRBV6-5 | CASSPGQGGYEQYF | TGTGCCAGCAGTCCCGGACAGGGAGGTTACGAGCAGTACTTC
TRBJ1-2 | . | . | TRBV5-6 | CASSLEGRDYGYTF | TGTGCCAGCAGCTTGGAGGGCAGGGACTATGGCTACACCTTC
TRBJ1-6 | . | . | TRBV13 | CASTRGLSHNSPLHF | TGTGCCAGCACCCGGGGACTCTCACATAATTCACCCCTCCACTTT
TRBJ2-2 | . | once | TRBV19 | CASSVGQAYTGELFF | TGTGCCAGTAGTGTCGGACAAGCCTACACCGGGGAGCTGTTTTTT
TRBJ1-5 | . | . | TRBV6-6 | CASSYRPPLDQPQHF | TGTGCCAGCAGTTACAGACCCCCGCTAGATCAGCCCCAGCATTTT
TRBJ2-1 | TRBD2 | . | TRBV4-2 | CASSGPGLGSRQQFF | TGTGCCAGCAGCGGGCCGGGACTAGGATCACGGCAGCAGTTCTTC
TRBJ1-5 | . | . | TRBV18 | CASSESGNLQPQHF | TGTGCCAGCTCAGAGTCAGGGAATTTACAGCCCCAGCATTTT
TRBJ2-3 | TRBD2 | . | TRBV6-6 | CASSYAGESEYTQYF | TGTGCCAGCAGTTACGCGGGGGAGTCAGAGTATACGCAGTATTTT
TRBJ2-5 | TRBD2 | few | TRBV29-1 | CSVEFASGSWSQYF | TGCAGCGTTGAATTTGCTAGCGGGAGTTGGTCCCAGTACTTC
TRBJ1-6 | . | . | TRBV7-2 | CASRLRGQTNSPLHF | TGTGCCAGCAGGTTACGAGGGCAGACGAATTCACCCCTCCACTTT
TRBJ1-2 | TRBD1 | . | TRBV27 | CASSLSGQGARSGGYTF | TGTGCCAGCAGTTTGTCGGGACAGGGGGCGCGGTCGGGCGGCTACACCTTC
TRBJ2-3 | TRBD2 | few | TRBV19 | CASTMGEGSDTQYF | TGTGCCAGTACCATGGGGGAGGGGTCAGATACGCAGTATTTT
TRBJ2-2 | . | . | TRBV7-7 | CASSELEGTPEIEDGELFF | TGTGCTAGTTCCGAACTGGAGGGGACCCCGGAGATTGAGGACGGGGAGCTGTTTTTT
TRBJ2-3 | TRBD2 | . | TRBV7-9 | CASSRGTSGGAADTQYF | TGTGCCAGCAGCCGCGGGACTAGCGGGGGGGCGGCAGATACGCAGTATTTT
TRBJ2-7 | . | once | TRBV21-1 | CASSPCYEQYF | TGTGCCAGCAGCCCTTGTTACGAGCAGTACTTC
TRBJ1-2 | TRBD1 | . | TRBV5-1 | CASSLGQGGGYTF | TGCGCCAGCAGCTTGGGCCAGGGGGGCGGCTACACCTTC
TRBJ1-2 | . | once | TRBV27 | CASMGVTDPGARYGYTF | TGTGCCAGCATGGGGGTAACGGACCCAGGGGCCCGATATGGCTACACCTTC
TRBJ2-5 | TRBD2 | . | TRBV27 | CASRRLAGWETQYF | TGTGCCAGCAGACGACTAGCGGGATGGGAGACCCAGTACTTC
TRBJ2-1 | TRBD1 | . | TRBV6-1 | CASSEGQARASNEQFF | TGTGCCAGCAGTGAGGGACAGGCCCGAGCCTCGAATGAGCAGTTCTTC
TRBJ1-5 | TRBD1 | once | TRBV2 | CASSEALLGTGNQPQHF | TGTGCCAGCAGTGAAGCGCTTCTTGGGACAGGGAATCAGCCCCAGCATTTT
TRBJ2-2 | TRBD1 | . | TRBV30 | CAWSRQGADTGELFF | TGTGCCTGGAGTAGACAGGGGGCGGACACCGGGGAGCTGTTTTTT
TRBJ2-1 | TRBD2 | . | TRBV19 | CASSIDKATTSAYNEQFF | TGTGCCAGTAGTATAGATAAGGCCACAACTAGCGCTTACAATGAGCAGTTCTTC
TRBJ2-5 | TRBD2 | . | TRBV4-1 | CASSQQGGGQETQYF | TGCGCCAGCAGCCAGCAAGGCGGGGGGCAAGAGACCCAGTACTTC
TRBJ1-1 | . | . | TRBV1 | CTSSQPPEQGRTEAFF | TGCACCAGCAGCCAACCACCGGAACAGGGGCGCACTGAAGCTTTCTTT
TRBJ2-1 | . | . | TRBV19 | CASGRGDLSSYNEQFF | TGTGCCAGTGGGAGGGGGGATTTAAGCTCCTACAATGAGCAGTTCTTC
TRBJ1-5 | TRBD1 | . | TRBV2 | CASRYRDSTNQPQHF | TGTGCCAGCAGATATCGGGACAGCACCAATCAGCCCCAGCATTTT
TRBJ2-1 | TRBD2 | once | TRBV5-5 | CASSLVSGTYNEQFF | TGTGCCAGCAGCTTGGTTAGCGGGACTTACAATGAGCAGTTCTTC
TRBJ2-1 | . | once | TRBV7-9 | CASRPGVRYEQFF | TGTGCCAGCAGACCCGGAGTAAGGTATGAGCAGTTCTTC
TRBJ1-2 | TRBD1 | . | TRBV5-4 | CASTIDRVNYGYTF | TGTGCCAGCACCATAGACAGGGTTAACTATGGCTACACCTTC